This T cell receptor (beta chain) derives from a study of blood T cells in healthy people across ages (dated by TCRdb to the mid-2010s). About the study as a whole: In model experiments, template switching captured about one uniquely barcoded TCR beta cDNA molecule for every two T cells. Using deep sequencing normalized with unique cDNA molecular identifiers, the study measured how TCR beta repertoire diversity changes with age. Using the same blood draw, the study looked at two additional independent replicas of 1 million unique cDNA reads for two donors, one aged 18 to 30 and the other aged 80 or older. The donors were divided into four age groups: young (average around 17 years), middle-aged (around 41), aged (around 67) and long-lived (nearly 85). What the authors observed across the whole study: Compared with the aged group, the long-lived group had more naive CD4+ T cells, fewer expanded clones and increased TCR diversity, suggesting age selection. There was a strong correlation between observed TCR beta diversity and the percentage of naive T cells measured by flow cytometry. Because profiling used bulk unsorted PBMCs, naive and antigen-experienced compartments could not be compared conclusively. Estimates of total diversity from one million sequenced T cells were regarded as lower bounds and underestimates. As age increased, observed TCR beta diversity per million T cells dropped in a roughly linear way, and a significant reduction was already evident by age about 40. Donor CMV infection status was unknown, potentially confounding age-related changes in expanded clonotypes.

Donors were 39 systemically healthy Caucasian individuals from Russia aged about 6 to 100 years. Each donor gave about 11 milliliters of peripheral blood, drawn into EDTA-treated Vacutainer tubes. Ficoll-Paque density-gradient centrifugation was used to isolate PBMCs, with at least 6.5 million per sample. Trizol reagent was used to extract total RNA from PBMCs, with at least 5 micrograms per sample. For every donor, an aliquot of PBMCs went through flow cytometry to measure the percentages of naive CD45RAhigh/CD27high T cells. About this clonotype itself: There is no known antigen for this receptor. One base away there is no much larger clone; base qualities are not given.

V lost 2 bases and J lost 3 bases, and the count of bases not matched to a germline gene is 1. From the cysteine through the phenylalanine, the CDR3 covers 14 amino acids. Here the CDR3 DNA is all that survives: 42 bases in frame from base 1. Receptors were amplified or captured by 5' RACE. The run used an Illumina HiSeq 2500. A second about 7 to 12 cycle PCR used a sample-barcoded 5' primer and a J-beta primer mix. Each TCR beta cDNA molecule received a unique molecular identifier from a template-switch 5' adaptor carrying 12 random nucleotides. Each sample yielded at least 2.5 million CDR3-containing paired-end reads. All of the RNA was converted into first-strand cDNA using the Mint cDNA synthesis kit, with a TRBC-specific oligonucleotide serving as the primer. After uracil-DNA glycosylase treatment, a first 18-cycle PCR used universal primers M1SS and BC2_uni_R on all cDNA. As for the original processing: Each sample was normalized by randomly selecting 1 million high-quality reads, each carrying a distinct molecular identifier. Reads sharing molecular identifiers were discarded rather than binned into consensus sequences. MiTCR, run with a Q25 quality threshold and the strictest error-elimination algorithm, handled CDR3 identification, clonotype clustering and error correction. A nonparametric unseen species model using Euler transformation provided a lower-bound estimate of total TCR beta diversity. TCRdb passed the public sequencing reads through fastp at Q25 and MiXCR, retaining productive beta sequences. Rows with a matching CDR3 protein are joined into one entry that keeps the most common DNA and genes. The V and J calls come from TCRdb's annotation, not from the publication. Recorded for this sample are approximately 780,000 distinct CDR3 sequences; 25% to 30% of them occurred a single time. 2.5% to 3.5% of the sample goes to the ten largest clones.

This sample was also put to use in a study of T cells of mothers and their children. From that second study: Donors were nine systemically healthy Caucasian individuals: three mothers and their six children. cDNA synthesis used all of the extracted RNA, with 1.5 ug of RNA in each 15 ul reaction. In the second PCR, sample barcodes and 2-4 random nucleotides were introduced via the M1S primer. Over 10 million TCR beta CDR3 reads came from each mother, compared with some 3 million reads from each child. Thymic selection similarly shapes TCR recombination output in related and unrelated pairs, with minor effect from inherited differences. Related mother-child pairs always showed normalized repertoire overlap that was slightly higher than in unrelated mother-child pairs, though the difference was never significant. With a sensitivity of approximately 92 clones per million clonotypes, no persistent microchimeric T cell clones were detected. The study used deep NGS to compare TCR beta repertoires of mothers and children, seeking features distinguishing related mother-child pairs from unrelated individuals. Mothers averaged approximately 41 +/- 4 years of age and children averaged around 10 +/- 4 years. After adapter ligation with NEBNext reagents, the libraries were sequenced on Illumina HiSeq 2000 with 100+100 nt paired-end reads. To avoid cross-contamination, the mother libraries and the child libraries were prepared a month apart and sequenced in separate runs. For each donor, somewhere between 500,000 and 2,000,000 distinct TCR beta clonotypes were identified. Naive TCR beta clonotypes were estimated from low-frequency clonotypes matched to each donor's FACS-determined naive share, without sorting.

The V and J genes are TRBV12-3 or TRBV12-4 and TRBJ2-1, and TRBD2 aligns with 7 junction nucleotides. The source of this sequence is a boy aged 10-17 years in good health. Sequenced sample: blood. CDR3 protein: CASSLWDYYNEQFF. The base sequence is TGTGCCAGCAGTTTATGGGACTACTACAATGAGCAGTTCTTC.